These T cell receptor beta chains were read from a single sample in a study of cytomegalovirus exposure and HLA in healthy donors. Generated by immunoSEQ multiplex PCR, the TCRdb table keeps only in-frame clones and is missing some. The sample table includes approximately 96,000 clones. Sequenced material: PBMCs. All receptors come from a girl aged 10-17 years in good health and CMV-seropositive. Each CDR3 is given with its conserved first and last residue. The D gene is left open where the match is weak.

TRBV28	NA	TRBJ1-2	CASSSQPGGYTF
TRBV4-2	NA	TRBJ1-2	CASSQERWEAGGYTF
TRBV5-4	NA	TRBJ2-1	CASSSPAGKKFF
TRBV9	NA	TRBJ1-3	CASSADMAVGNTIYF
TRBV4-3	TRBD1	TRBJ1-1	CASSQLVGTGNTEAFF
TRBV13	NA	TRBJ2-6	CASSPYSSGANVLTF
TRBV5-4	NA	TRBJ1-2	CASSLGANGYTF
TRBV5-4	TRBD1	TRBJ2-3	CASSWTGLTDTQYF
TRBV7-2	NA	TRBJ1-5	CASSRRGGPDQPQHF
TRBV5-1	NA	TRBJ2-5	CASSLNDRQETQYF
TRBV7-9	NA	TRBJ1-2	CASSFVADYGYTF
TRBV19	NA	TRBJ2-1	CASSMRSGNEQFF
TRBV6-1	NA	TRBJ2-7	CASSEHPTRGVDEQYF
TRBV2	TRBD1	TRBJ1-2	CASSDRTGGISYGYTF